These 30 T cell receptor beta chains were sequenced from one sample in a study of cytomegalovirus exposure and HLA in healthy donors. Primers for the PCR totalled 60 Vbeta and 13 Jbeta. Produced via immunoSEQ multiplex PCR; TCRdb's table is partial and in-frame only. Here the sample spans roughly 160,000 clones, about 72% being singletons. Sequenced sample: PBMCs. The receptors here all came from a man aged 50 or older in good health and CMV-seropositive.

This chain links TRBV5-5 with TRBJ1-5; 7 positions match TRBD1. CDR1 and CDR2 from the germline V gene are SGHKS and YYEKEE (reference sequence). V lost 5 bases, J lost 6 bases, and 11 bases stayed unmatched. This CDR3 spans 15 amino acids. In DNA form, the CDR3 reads TGTGCCAGCAGTCGGGACAGTAGGGTAGGTCAGCCCCAGCATTTT. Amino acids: CASSRDSRVGQPQHF.

DNA of the CDR3: TGTGCCAGCAGATCTCACGGAGGGGTATTTGGAAACACCATATATTTT. Protein product: CASRSHGGVFGNTIYF. The gene calls are TRBV5-4 and TRBJ1-3; D may be TRBD1 (5 bases). The CDR3 consists of 16 residues. The germline V gene has CDR1 SGHNT and CDR2 YYREEE (reference sequence). Trimming pared 5 bases from V and 3 bases from J, leaving 18 bases between.

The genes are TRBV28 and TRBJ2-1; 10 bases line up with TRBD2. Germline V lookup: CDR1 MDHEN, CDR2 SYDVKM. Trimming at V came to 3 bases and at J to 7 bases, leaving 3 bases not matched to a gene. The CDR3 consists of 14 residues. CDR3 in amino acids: CASSFSGGSNEQFF. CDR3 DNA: TGTGCCAGCAGTTTTAGCGGGGGGTCGAATGAGCAGTTCTTC.

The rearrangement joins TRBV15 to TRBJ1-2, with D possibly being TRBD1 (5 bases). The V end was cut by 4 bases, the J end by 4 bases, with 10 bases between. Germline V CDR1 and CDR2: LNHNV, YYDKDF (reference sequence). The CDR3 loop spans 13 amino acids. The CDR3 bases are TGTGCCACCAGCACTCGACAGACCTATGGCTACACCTTC. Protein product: CATSTRQTYGYTF.

The CDR3 bases are TGTGCCAGCAGTTTCTACAGGGTTGGGGGTGACACTGAAGCTTTCTTT. This translates into CASSFYRVGGDTEAFF. The chain employs TRBV28 and TRBJ1-1; tentative D call: TRBD1 (6 bases). V gave up 3 bases and J gave up 3 bases, with 17 bases separating them. Germline V gene data show CDR1 as MDHEN and CDR2 as SYDVKM. This CDR3 has 16 amino acids.

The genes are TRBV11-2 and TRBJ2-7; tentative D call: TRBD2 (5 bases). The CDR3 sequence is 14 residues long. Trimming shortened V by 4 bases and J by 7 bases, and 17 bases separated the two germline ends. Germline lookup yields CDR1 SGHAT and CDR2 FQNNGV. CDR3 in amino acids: CASSSPSRGLEQYF. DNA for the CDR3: TGTGCCAGCAGCTCCCCCTCCCGGGGTCTAGAGCAGTACTTC.

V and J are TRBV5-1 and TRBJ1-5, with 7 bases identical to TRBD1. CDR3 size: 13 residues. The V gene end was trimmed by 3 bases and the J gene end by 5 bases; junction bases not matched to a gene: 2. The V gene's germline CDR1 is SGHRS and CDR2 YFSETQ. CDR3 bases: TGCGCCAGCAGCTACAGGGGTGATCAGCCCCAGCATTTT. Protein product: CASSYRGDQPQHF. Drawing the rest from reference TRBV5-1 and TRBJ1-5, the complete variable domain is KAGVTQTPRYLIKTRGQQVTLSCSPISGHRSVSWYQQTPGQGLQFLFEYFSETQRNKGNFPGRFSGRQFSNSRSEMNVSTLELGDSALYLCASSYRGDQPQHFGDGTRLSIL.

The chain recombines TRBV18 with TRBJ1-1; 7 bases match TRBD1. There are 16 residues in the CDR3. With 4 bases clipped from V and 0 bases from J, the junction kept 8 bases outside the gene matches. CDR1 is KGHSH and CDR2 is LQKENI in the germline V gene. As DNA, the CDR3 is TGTGCCAGCTCACAGGGGGCGTTGGTAGTGAACACTGAAGCTTTCTTT. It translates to CASSQGALVVNTEAFF.

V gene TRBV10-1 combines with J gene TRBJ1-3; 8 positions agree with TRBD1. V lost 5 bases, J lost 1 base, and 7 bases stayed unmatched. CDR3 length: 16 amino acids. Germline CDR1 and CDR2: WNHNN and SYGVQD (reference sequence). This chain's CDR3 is CASSYGQGGSGNTIYF. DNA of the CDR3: TGCGCCAGCAGTTACGGACAGGGCGGATCTGGAAACACCATATATTTT.

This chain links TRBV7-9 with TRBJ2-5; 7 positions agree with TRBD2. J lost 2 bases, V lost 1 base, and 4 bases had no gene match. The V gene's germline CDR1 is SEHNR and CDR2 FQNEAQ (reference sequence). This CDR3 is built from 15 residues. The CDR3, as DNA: TGTGCCAGCAGCTTAGGCGGGGGAGTTCAAGAGACCCAGTACTTC. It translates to CASSLGGGVQETQYF.

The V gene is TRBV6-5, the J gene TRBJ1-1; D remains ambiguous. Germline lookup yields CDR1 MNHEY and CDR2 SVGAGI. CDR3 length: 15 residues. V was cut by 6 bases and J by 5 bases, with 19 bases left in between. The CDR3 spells CASRTEETSGTEAFF. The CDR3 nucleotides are TGTGCCAGCAGAACCGAGGAAACCTCGGGGACTGAAGCTTTCTTT.

The CDR3 bases are TGCAGCGGCGTCGGTAGCGGGGGGGCGAAGACCCAGTACTTC. Translating it yields CSGVGSGGAKTQYF. The chain links TRBV29-1 to TRBJ2-5, with 11 bases matching TRBD2. With 7 bases clipped from V and 6 bases from J, the junction kept 10 bases outside the gene matches. The CDR3 runs 14 residues. Germline loops: CDR1 SQVTM, CDR2 ANQGSEA.

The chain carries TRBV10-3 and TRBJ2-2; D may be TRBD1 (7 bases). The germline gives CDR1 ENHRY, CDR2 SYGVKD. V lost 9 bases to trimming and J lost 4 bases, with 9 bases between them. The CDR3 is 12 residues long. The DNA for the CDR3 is TGTGCCATTCAGGGGGGCACCGGGGAGCTGTTTTTT. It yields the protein CAIQGGTGELFF.

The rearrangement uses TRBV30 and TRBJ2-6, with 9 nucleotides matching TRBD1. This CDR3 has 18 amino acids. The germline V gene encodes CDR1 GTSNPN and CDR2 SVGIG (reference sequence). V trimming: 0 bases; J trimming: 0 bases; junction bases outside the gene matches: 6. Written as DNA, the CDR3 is TGTGCCTGGAGTGTGCTGGGACAGGGATACTCTGGGGCCAACGTCCTGACTTTC. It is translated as CAWSVLGQGYSGANVLTF.

The CDR3 coding sequence is TGCGCCAGCAGTGCGTACAGCACCGGGGAGCTGTTTTTT. This encodes CASSAYSTGELFF. This chain uses TRBV10-1 with TRBJ2-2, with no clear D. CDR3 length equals 13 residues. The V end was cut by 4 bases, the J end by 4 bases, with 7 bases between. In germline, CDR1 is WNHNN, CDR2 SYGVQD (reference sequence).

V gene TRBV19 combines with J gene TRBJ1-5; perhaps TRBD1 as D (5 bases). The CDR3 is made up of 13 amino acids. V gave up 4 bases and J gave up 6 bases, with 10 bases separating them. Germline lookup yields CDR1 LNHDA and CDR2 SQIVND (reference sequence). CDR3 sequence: CASSKPRGQPQHF. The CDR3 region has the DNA TGTGCCAGTAGTAAACCAAGGGGTCAGCCCCAGCATTTT.

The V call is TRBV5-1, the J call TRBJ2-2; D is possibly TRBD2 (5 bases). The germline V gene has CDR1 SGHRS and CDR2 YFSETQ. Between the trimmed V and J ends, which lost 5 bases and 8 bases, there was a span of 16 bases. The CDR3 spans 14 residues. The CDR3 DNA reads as TGCGCCAGCAGTCCCGACCTGAGGGCTGGGGAGCTGTTTTTT. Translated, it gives CASSPDLRAGELFF.

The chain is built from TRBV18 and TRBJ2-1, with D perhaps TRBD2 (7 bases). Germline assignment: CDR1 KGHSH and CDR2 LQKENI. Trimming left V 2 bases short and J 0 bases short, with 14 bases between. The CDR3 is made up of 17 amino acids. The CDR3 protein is CASSPSAGASSYNEQFF. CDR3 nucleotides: TGTGCCAGCTCACCATCGGCGGGGGCTAGCTCCTACAATGAGCAGTTCTTC.

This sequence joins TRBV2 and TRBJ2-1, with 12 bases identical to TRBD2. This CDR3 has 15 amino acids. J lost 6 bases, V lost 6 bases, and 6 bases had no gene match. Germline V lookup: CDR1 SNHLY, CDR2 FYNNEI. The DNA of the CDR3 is TGTGCCAGCAGCCCGACTAGCGGGGGTGCCAATGAGCAGTTCTTC. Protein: CASSPTSGGANEQFF.

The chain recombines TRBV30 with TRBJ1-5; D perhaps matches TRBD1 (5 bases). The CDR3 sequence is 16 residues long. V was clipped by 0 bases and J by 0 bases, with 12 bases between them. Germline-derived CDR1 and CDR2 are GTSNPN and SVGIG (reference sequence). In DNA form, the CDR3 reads TGTGCCTGGAGTGTAGGGACTGGGCTTAGCAATCAGCCCCAGCATTTT. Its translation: CAWSVGTGLSNQPQHF.

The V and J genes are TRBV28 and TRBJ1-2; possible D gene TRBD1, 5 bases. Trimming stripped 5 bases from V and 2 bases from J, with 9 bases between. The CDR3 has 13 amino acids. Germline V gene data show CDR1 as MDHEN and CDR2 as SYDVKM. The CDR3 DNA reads TGTGCCAGCAGTAACAGGATAAACTATGGCTACACCTTC. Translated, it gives CASSNRINYGYTF.

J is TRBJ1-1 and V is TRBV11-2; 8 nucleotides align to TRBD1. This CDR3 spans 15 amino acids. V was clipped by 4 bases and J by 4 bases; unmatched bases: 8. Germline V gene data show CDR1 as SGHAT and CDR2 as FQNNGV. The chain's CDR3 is CASSSQTGVGTEAFF. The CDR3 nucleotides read TGTGCCAGCAGCTCGCAGACAGGGGTAGGCACTGAAGCTTTCTTT.

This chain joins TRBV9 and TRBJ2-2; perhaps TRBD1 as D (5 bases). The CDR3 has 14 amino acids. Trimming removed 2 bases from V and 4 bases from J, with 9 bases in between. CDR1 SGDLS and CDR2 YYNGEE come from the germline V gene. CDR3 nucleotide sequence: TGTGCCAGCAGCGTCAGGGTCGCCACCGGGGAGCTGTTTTTT. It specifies CASSVRVATGELFF.

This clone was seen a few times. Written as DNA, the CDR3 is TGTGCCAGCAGTGAAAATATAGGGAGACGGATGAACACTGAAGCTTTCTTT. Its protein product is CASSENIGRRMNTEAFF. The chain couples TRBV2 to TRBJ1-1; D not resolved. The length of the CDR3 is 17 residues. From germline, CDR1 is SNHLY and CDR2 FYNNEI. The V end lost 2 bases, the J end lost 0 bases, and 16 bases lay between the germline ends. Using reference TRBV2 and TRBJ1-1 for the parts outside the CDR3, the full variable domain is EPEVTQTPSHQVTQMGQEVILRCVPISNHLYFYWYRQILGQKVEFLVSFYNNEISEKSEIFDDQFSVERPDGSNFTLKIRSTKLEDSAMYFCASSENIGRRMNTEAFFGQGTRLTVV.

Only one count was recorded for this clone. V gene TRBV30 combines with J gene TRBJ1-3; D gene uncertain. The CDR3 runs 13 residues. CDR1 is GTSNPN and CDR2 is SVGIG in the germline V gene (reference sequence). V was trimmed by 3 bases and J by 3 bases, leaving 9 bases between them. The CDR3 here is CAWRPGGGNTIYF. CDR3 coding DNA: TGTGCCTGGAGGCCGGGTGGTGGAAACACCATATATTTT.

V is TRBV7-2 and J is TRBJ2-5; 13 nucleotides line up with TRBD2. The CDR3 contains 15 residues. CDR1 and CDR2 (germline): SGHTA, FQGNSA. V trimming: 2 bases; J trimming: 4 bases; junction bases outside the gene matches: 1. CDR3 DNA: TGTGCCAGCAGCTTAAGACTAGCGGGGGGAGAGACCCAGTACTTC. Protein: CASSLRLAGGETQYF.

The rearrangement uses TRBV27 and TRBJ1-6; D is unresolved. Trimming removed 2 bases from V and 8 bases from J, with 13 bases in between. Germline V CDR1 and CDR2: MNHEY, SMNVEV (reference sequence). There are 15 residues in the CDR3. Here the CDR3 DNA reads TGTGCCAGCAGTTTACCGAGGACTTACCATTCACCCCTCCACTTT. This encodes CASSLPRTYHSPLHF.

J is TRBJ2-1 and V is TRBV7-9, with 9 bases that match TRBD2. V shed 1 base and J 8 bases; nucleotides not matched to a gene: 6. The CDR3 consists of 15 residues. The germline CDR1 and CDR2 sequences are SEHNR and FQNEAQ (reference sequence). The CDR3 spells CASSLVLAGWDEQFF. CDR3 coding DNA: TGTGCCAGCAGCTTAGTCCTAGCGGGGTGGGATGAGCAGTTCTTC.

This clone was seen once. As DNA, the CDR3 is TGTGCCAGCAGCCCGGGCCCTAGCGGGGTGGTCCACGAGCAGTACTTC. Translated: CASSPGPSGVVHEQYF. V usage is TRBV11-2 and J usage is TRBJ2-7; 9 positions agree with TRBD2. Per germline, CDR1 SGHAT and CDR2 FQNNGV. The CDR3 spans 16 residues. V lost 5 bases and J lost 5; bases outside the gene matches: 13. Combining the CDR3 with reference TRBV11-2 and TRBJ2-7 gives the whole variable domain EAGVAQSPRYKIIEKRQSVAFWCNPISGHATLYWYQQILGQGPKLLIQFQNNGVVDDSQLPKDRFSAERLKGVDSTLKIQPAKLEDSAVYLCASSPGPSGVVHEQYFGPGTRLTVT.

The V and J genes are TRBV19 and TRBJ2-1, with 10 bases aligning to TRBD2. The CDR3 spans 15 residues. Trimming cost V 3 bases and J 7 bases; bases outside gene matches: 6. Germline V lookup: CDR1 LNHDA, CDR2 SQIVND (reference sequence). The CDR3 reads CASSIESGGGNEQFF. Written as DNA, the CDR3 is TGTGCCAGTAGTATTGAGAGCGGGGGGGGGAATGAGCAGTTCTTC.